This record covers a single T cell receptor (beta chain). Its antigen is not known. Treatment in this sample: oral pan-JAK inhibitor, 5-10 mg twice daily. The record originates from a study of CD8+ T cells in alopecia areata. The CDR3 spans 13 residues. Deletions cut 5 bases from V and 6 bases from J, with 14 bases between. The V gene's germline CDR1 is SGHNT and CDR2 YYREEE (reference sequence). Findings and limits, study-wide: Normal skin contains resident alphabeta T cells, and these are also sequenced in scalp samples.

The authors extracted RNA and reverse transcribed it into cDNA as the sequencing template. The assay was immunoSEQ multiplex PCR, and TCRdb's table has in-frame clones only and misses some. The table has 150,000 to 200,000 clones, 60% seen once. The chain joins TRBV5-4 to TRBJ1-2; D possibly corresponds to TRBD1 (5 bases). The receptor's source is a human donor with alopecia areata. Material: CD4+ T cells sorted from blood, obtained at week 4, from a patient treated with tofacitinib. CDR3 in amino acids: CASSPREGNGYTF. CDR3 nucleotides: TGTGCCAGCAGTCCCAGGGAGGGAAATGGCTACACCTTC.